The 9 T cell receptor beta chains in this list originate from one sample, sequenced in a study of T-cell reconstitution after alpha-beta-depleted transplantation in children. Using unique molecular identifiers, the investigators prepared the TCRbeta library. TCRdb passed the PCR reads through MiXCR, listing each CDR3 protein once. The sample yields hundreds of thousands of distinct CDR3 sequences, 16% seen once. The sample in question was PBMCs from the stem cell graft donor, obtained from the stem cell graft. The receptors originated from a human donor who donated a stem cell graft to a child with acute myeloid leukemia.

The table lists this clonotype with a few counts. The chain combines TRBV24-1 with TRBJ2-1; TRBD2 is a possible D gene (6 bases). Trimming took 7 bases from V and 3 from J, leaving 9 bases between them. Germline V lookup: CDR1 KGHDR, CDR2 SFDVKD. CDR3 length: 13 amino acids. CDR3 nucleotides: TGTGCCACCAGGGGGACTGGCTACAATGAGCAGTTCTTC. It specifies CATRGTGYNEQFF.

The V call is TRBV12-3 or TRBV12-4, the J call TRBJ2-2, with TRBD1 matching over 8 bases. The CDR3 length is 13 residues. V shed 7 bases and J 5 bases; nucleotides not matched to a gene: 3. CDR3: CASKDRATGELFF. The DNA of the CDR3 is TGTGCCAGCAAGGACAGGGCAACCGGGGAGCTGTTTTTT.

This clonotype was counted ten times or more. V gene TRBV7-2 combines with J gene TRBJ2-5; 7 nucleotides align to TRBD2. J lost 4 bases, V lost 2 bases, and 7 bases had no gene match. Germline V gene sequence: CDR1 SGHTA, CDR2 FQGNSA. This CDR3 spans 15 amino acids. In DNA form, the CDR3 reads TGTGCCAGCAGCTTATTTGGGGAGGGAATAGAGACCCAGTACTTC. Protein: CASSLFGEGIETQYF. Together with reference TRBV7-2 and TRBJ2-5, the CDR3 gives the full variable domain: GAGVSQSPSNKVTEKGKDVELRCDPISGHTALYWYRQSLGQGLEFLIYFQGNSAPDKSGLPSDRFSAERTGGSVSTLTIQRTQQEDSAVYLCASSLFGEGIETQYFGPGTRLLVL.

In its sample, this clonotype was seen a few times. V usage is TRBV21-1 and J usage is TRBJ2-7; the DNA was not compared with TRBD1, the D call given in the table. TRBV21-1 is assigned pseudogene status. The CDR3 runs to 17 residues. In DNA form, the CDR3 reads TGTGCCAGCAGCAAAGTGAGGGTACAGGGGGCCTCCTACGAGCAGTACGTC. This translates into CASSKVRVQGASYEQYV.

This clonotype was recorded many times. The V and J genes are TRBV15 and TRBJ2-7; no reliable D call. Germline CDR1 is LNHNV and CDR2 is YYDKDF (reference sequence). This CDR3 is built from 14 residues. V shed 2 bases and J shed 1 base, with 9 bases lying between them. The CDR3 is CATSRPRPSYEQYF. DNA of the CDR3: TGTGCCACCAGCAGACCTCGGCCATCCTACGAGCAGTACTTC.

This clonotype was detected ten times or more. The chain carries TRBV12-3 or TRBV12-4 and TRBJ2-1, with 7 bases lining up with TRBD2. The V and J ends lost 4 bases and 3 bases, in that order; junction bases with no gene match: 9. CDR3 length: 16 residues. CDR3: CASSSGQRGFYNEQFF. CDR3 nucleotide sequence: TGTGCCAGCAGTTCGGGCCAGCGGGGCTTCTACAATGAGCAGTTCTTC.

V is TRBV28 and J is TRBJ1-2; D call uncertain. CDR1 and CDR2 from the germline V gene are MDHEN and SYDVKM. CDR3 size: 12 residues. The germline V and J ends were trimmed by 6 bases and 7 bases, with 12 bases remaining between them. This CDR3 reads CASSSEGPGYTF. The CDR3 region has the DNA TGTGCCAGCAGCTCGGAGGGCCCTGGCTACACCTTC.

Ten or more counts support this clonotype. V gene TRBV20-1 combines with J gene TRBJ2-3; TRBD2 aligns across 7 bases. The CDR3 runs 17 residues. Germline trimming cut 3 bases from V and 1 base from J; bases unmatched to any gene: 13. Germline V gene data show CDR1 as DFQATT and CDR2 as SNEGSKA (reference sequence). In nucleotides, the CDR3 is TGCAGTGCTAGGGGGCCTAGCGGCGGGACTGGCACAGATACGCAGTATTTT. It codes for CSARGPSGGTGTDTQYF.

This clonotype was seen repeatedly, ten times or more. V and J are TRBV24-1 and TRBJ2-1; tentatively, D is TRBD2 (6 bases). Germline V lookup: CDR1 KGHDR, CDR2 SFDVKD. V was trimmed by 4 bases and J by 5 bases, leaving 11 bases between them. The CDR3 has 14 amino acids. CDR3 coding DNA: TGTGCCACCAGTGACCCCGGGACTGACAATGAGCAGTTCTTC. Its translation is CATSDPGTDNEQFF.